The rows below give T cell receptor beta chains drawn from one sample of a study of cytomegalovirus exposure and HLA in healthy donors. The protocol was immunoSEQ multiplex PCR, while the TCRdb copy is restricted to in-frame clones and leaves out a portion. The sample shows about 56,000 clones, around 93% of them seen only once. Source material: PBMCs. These receptor sequences come from a woman aged 18-30 years in good health and CMV-seropositive. CDR3s include the opening cysteine and the closing phenylalanine or tryptophan.

v_gene	j_gene	CDR3aa
TRBV5-1	TRBJ2-1	CASSLRTGIFYNEQFF
TRBV5-6	TRBJ2-7	CASREGGLHEQYF
TRBV19	TRBJ2-3	CASRRGGSSDTQYF
TRBV11-2	TRBJ2-7	CASSLGTDYEQYF
TRBV10-3	TRBJ1-3	CAISEAGRRSGNTIYF
TRBV29-1	TRBJ1-4	CSGWDTADEKLFF
TRBV27	TRBJ2-7	CASSLSDRPYEQYF
TRBV27	TRBJ1-1	CASSPTGQNTEAFF
TRBV4-2	TRBJ1-4	CASSSDPGSEKLFF
TRBV6-5	TRBJ2-2	CASNAGTANTGELFF
TRBV2	TRBJ2-7	CASRWDRGSYEQYF